This T cell receptor (beta chain) appears in the sequencing data of a study of T cell responses to AZD1222 COVID-19 vaccine. Study-level results: In all cases, repertoires were sampled only after the peak T cell response.

Generated by immunoSEQ multiplex PCR, the TCRdb table keeps only in-frame clones and is missing some. The sample lists 250,000 to 300,000 clones; 90% to 95% were seen once. Trimming stripped 5 bases from V and 8 bases from J, with 15 bases between. From germline, CDR1 is MNHEY and CDR2 SMNVEV (reference sequence). This CDR3 has 13 residues. To note about this clone: Its antigen is currently unknown.

This receptor was obtained from an adult who received the AZD1222 COVID-19 vaccine. The V gene is TRBV27, the J gene TRBJ1-2; D unclear. The material was peripheral blood, obtained 28 days after the second AZD1222 dose. Here the CDR3 reads CASSPISWYGYTF. The CDR3 DNA sequence: TGTGCCAGCAGTCCCATCTCATGGTACGGCTACACCTTC.